Shown below are 2 T cell receptor beta chains from a single sample sequenced in a study of CD8+ T cells in alopecia areata (dated by TCRdb to the late 2010s). Reading the label with the study, this specimen's treatment or condition is: oral pan-JAK inhibitor, 5-10 mg twice daily. Library preparation was by the immunoSEQ multiplex PCR assay. RNA was extracted from all samples and reverse transcribed into cDNA as template for TCR sequencing. TCRdb carries this immuneACCESS record with in-frame sequences only. Its versions omit some clonotypes, under half of them owing to an unresolved V gene in the studies checked, with the rest unexplained. For this sample there are roughly 230,000 clones; 40% to 45% appear just once. Roughly 2.6% of the sample is taken by the ten largest. The sequenced sample was CD4+ T cells sorted from blood, obtained at approximately week 36, from a patient treated with tofacitinib. Source of these receptors: a human donor with alopecia areata.

This clone was recorded a few times. This rearrangement joins TRBV7-3 to TRBJ2-2; 7 bases are a match to TRBD2. CDR3 length equals 15 residues. V shed 6 bases, J shed 3 bases, and the junction held 7 bases outside the gene matches. Looked up from germline, CDR1 is SGHTA and CDR2 is FQGTGA. The chain's CDR3 is CASRPTSVDTGELFF. CDR3 coding DNA: TGTGCCAGCAGACCAACTAGCGTAGACACCGGGGAGCTGTTTTTT.

The chain is built from TRBV30 and TRBJ2-1; 8 bases are a match to TRBD2. Per the germline V gene, CDR1 is GTSNPN and CDR2 is SVGIG (reference sequence). Trimming cost V 0 bases and J 6 bases; bases outside gene matches: 13. The CDR3 has 17 residues. The CDR3 loop reads CAWSVRVGRAFGNEQFF. As DNA, the CDR3 is TGTGCCTGGAGTGTACGTGTCGGGAGGGCATTCGGCAATGAGCAGTTCTTC.